This note documents a single T cell receptor beta chain sequence. The data derive from a study of blood T cell repertoires in COVID-19. Study information: Acute and convalescent COVID-19 samples came from the United States, Italy and Spain.

Libraries were prepared by immunoSEQ multiplex PCR; TCRdb keeps only in-frame clonotypes and omits some of them. In the table there are 370,000 or so clones, 81% of which are singletons. Germline lookup yields CDR1 MNHEY and CDR2 SMNVEV (reference sequence). The CDR3 is made up of 16 amino acids. The junction had 11 bases not matched to a gene; V was cut back by 2 bases and J by 8 bases. This TCR was recovered from a human donor with acute or convalescent COVID-19. The donor label of this sample is uncertain. Sample: peripheral blood. This chain uses TRBV27 with TRBJ2-1; 8 positions match TRBD2. The CDR3 sequence: CASSLVSSGKSDEQFF. The CDR3 nucleotides are TGTGCCAGCAGTTTAGTAAGTAGCGGGAAGTCGGATGAGCAGTTCTTC.